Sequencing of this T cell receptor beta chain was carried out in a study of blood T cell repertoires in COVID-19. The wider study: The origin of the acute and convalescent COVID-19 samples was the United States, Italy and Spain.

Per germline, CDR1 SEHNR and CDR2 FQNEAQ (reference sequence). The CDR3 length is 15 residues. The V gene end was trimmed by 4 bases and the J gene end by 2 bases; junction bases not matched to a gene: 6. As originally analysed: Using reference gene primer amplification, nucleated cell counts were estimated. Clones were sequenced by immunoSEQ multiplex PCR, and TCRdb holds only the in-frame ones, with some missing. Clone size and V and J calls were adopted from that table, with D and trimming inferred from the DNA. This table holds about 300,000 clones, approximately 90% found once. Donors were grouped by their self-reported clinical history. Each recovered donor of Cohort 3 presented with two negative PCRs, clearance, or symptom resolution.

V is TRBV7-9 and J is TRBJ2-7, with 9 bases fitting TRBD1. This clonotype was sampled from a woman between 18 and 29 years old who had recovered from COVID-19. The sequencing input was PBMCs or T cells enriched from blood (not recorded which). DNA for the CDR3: TGTGCCAGCAGCTCCCCGGGGGACAGGGCCTACGAGCAGTACTTC. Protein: CASSSPGDRAYEQYF.